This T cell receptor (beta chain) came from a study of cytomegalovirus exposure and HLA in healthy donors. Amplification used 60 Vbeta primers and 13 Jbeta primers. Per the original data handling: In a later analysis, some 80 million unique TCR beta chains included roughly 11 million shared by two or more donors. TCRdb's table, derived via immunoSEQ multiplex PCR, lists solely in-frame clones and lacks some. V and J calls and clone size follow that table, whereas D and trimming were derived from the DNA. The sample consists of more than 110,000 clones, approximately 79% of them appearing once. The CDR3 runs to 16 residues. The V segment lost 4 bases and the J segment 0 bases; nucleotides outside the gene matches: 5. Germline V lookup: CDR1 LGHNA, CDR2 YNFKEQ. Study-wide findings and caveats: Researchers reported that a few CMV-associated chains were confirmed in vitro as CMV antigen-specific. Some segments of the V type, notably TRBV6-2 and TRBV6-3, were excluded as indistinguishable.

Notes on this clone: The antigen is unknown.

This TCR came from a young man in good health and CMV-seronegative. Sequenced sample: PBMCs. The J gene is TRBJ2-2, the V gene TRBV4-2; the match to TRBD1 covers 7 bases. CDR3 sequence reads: CASSLDRAPNTGELFF. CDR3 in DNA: TGTGCCAGCAGCCTAGACAGGGCTCCGAACACCGGGGAGCTGTTTTTT.